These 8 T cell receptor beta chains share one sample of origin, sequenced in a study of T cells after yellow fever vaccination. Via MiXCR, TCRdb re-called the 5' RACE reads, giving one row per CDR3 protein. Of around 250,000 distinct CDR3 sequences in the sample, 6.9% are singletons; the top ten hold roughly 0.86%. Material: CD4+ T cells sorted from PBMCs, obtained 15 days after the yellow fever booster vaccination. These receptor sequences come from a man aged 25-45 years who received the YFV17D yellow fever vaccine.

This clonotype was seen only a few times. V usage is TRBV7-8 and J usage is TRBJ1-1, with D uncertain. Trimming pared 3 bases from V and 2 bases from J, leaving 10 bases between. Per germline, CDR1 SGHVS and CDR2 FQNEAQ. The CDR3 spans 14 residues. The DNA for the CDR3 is TGTGCCAGCAGCTTTGCACAGAAAAACACTGAAGCTTTCTTT. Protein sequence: CASSFAQKNTEAFF.

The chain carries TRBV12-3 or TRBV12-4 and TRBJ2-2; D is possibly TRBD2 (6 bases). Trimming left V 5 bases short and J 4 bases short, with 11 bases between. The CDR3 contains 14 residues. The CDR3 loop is CASSISGTTGELFF. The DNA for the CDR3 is TGTGCCAGCAGTATTAGCGGAACCACCGGGGAGCTGTTTTTT.

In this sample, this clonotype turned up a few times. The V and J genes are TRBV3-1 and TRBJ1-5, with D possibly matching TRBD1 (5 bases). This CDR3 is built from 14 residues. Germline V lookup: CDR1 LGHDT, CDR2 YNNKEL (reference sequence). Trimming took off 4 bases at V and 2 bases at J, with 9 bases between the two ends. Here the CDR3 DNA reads TGTGCCAGCAGCCCCCGGGACGGCAATCAGCCCCAGCATTTT. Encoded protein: CASSPRDGNQPQHF.

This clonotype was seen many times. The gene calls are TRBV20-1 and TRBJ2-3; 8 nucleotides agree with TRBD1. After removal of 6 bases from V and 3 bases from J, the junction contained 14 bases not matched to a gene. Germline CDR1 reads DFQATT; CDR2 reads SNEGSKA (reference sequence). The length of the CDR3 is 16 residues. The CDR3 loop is CSALALDRGVTDTQYF. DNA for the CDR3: TGCAGTGCCCTCGCTCTCGACAGGGGTGTAACAGATACGCAGTATTTT.

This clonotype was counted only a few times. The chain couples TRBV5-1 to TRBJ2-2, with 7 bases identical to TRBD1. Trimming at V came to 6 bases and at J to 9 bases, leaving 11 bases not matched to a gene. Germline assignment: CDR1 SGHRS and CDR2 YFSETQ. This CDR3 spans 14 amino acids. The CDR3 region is CASTDGQVTRELFF. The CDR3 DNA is TGCGCCAGCACCGACGGACAGGTTACTCGGGAGCTGTTTTTT.

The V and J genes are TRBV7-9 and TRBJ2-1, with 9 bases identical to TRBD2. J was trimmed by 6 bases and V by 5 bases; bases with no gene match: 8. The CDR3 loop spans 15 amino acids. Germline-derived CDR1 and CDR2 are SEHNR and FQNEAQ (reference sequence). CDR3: CASSLSGSKSNEQFF. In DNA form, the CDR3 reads TGTGCCAGCAGCCTTAGCGGGAGTAAAAGCAATGAGCAGTTCTTC.

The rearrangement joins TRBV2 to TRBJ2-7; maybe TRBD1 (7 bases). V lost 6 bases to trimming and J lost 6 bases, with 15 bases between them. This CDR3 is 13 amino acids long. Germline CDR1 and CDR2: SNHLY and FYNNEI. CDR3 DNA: TGTGCCAGCAGGGAGGGACAGTCGAGCGAGCAGTACTTC. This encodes CASREGQSSEQYF.

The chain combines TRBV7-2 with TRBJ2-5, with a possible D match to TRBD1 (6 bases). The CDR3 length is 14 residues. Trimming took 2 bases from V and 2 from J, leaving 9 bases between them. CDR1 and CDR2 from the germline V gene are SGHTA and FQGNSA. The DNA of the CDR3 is TGTGCCAGCAGCTTATCGGGACATCAAGAGACCCAGTACTTC. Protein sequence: CASSLSGHQETQYF.